The clone carrying this T cell receptor beta chain was detected many times. Its target is not known. It was from 2 million PBMCs stored at -80 C that the unsorted libraries were obtained. Germline CDR1 is LNHDA and CDR2 is SQIVND (reference sequence). CDR3 size: 14 residues. V was trimmed by 9 bases and J by 6 bases, leaving 17 bases between them. This sample was included in a study of neurological immune-mediated disorders. Whole-study results and caveats: Phylogenetic grouping assigned the repertoires of 18 of 34 multiple sclerosis patients to a single related-CDR3 cluster, which may represent a signature.

Synthesis of cDNA was accomplished via 5'RACE employing 10-nucleotide random UMIs. One entry per CDR3 protein results from TCRdb running MiXCR on the 5' RACE reads. Of about 46,000 distinct CDR3 sequences listed, 1.5% to 2% are singletons. This clonotype was sampled from a middle-aged woman with multiple sclerosis. The specimen sequenced was PBMCs. The rearrangement links TRBV19 to TRBJ1-4, with a possible D match to TRBD1 (6 bases). The CDR3: CARSHRERDEKLFF. The CDR3 nucleotides are TGTGCCAGGAGCCACAGGGAAAGGGATGAAAAACTGTTTTTT.